Shown below are 14 T cell receptor beta chains from a single sample sequenced in a study of CD8+ T cells in alopecia areata. It was cDNA, reverse transcribed from extracted RNA, that served as the sequencing template. Assay used: immunoSEQ multiplex PCR; TCRdb lists only in-frame clones, some missing. Here the sample spans about 180,000 clones, 59% being singletons. The source was CD4+ T cells sorted from blood, collected at week 0. The receptor set was obtained from a human donor with alopecia areata.

The chain has TRBV30 and TRBJ1-1; D gene uncertain. Trimming removed 7 bases at V and 3 bases at J, with 30 bases between. The CDR3 has 18 residues. Germline lookup yields CDR1 GTSNPN and CDR2 SVGIG (reference sequence). For the CDR3, the DNA is TGTGCCTACACAAGGACGTCACCCCGCCCTCAAGTGGACACTGAAGCTTTCTTT. Amino acid sequence: CAYTRTSPRPQVDTEAFF.

This sequence joins TRBV29-1 and TRBJ2-6; no clear D gene. CDR3 length equals 13 residues. V lost 4 bases, J lost 0 bases, and 4 bases lay in between. Per the germline V gene, CDR1 is SQVTM and CDR2 is ANQGSEA. The CDR3 protein is CSVGHSGANVLTF. The CDR3 region has the DNA TGCAGCGTTGGCCACTCTGGGGCCAACGTCCTGACTTTC.

The chain carries TRBV9 and TRBJ2-3; a weak D match, TRBD2 (5 bases). The CDR3 totals 12 residues. The V end lost 6 bases, the J end lost 3 bases, and 8 bases lay between the germline ends. Germline values: CDR1 SGDLS, CDR2 YYNGEE. CDR3 sequence: CASITGTDTQYF. The DNA for the CDR3 is TGTGCCAGCATAACGGGGACAGATACGCAGTATTTT.

The rearrangement joins TRBV6-5 to TRBJ2-4; D unclear. V lost 8 bases, J lost 6 bases, and 8 bases lay in between. This CDR3 is built from 11 residues. Per germline, CDR1 MNHEY and CDR2 SVGAGI. The CDR3 protein is CASGSINIQYF. The DNA for the CDR3 is TGTGCCAGCGGGTCTATAAACATTCAGTACTTC.

This clone was observed once. The chain uses TRBV20-1 and TRBJ2-5; no definite D call. This CDR3 is built from 11 residues. Trimming stripped 5 bases from V and 5 bases from J, with 9 bases between. Germline V gene lookup returns CDR1 DFQATT and CDR2 SNEGSKA (reference sequence). The CDR3 bases are TGCAGTGCTCCCCTAGGGGAGACCCAGTACTTC. It specifies CSAPLGETQYF.

The chain has TRBV2 and TRBJ1-2, with D perhaps matching TRBD1 (5 bases). CDR1 and CDR2 from the germline V gene are SNHLY and FYNNEI. Trimming removed 8 bases from V and 4 bases from J, with 14 bases in between. The CDR3 spans 13 residues. CDR3 protein: CASGPGVGYGYTF. CDR3 coding DNA: TGTGCCAGCGGCCCGGGGGTGGGCTATGGCTACACCTTC.

The table lists this clone with a few counts. V and J are TRBV29-1 and TRBJ1-1; D perhaps matches TRBD1 (6 bases). The V gene's germline CDR1 is SQVTM and CDR2 ANQGSEA. V lost 5 bases to trimming and J lost 0 bases, with 13 bases between them. This CDR3 has 14 amino acids. The CDR3 here is CSVTNRVLNTEAFF. Here the CDR3 DNA reads TGCAGCGTTACCAACAGGGTGCTGAACACTGAAGCTTTCTTT.

This clone was seen a few times. The V call is TRBV6-5, the J call TRBJ2-5; no clear D. Trimming removed 5 bases from V and 5 bases from J, with 12 bases in between. This CDR3 spans 13 amino acids. CDR1 and CDR2 (germline): MNHEY, SVGAGI. The CDR3 reads CASSEVWAETQYF. Here the CDR3 DNA reads TGTGCCAGCAGTGAAGTCTGGGCCGAGACCCAGTACTTC.

J is TRBJ1-1 and V is TRBV6-5; TRBD1 is a possible D gene (6 bases). Trimming took 0 bases from V and 6 from J, leaving 14 bases between them. The CDR3 runs 15 residues. Germline assignment: CDR1 MNHEY and CDR2 SVGAGI. Written as DNA, the CDR3 is TGTGCCAGCAGTTACTCGGGGGGCCTAAGCGCTGAAGCTTTCTTT. This encodes CASSYSGGLSAEAFF.

The chain combines TRBV30 with TRBJ2-7; D possibly corresponds to TRBD1 (5 bases). Germline V lookup: CDR1 GTSNPN, CDR2 SVGIG (reference sequence). V was pared by 6 bases and J by 0 bases, with 6 bases between. This CDR3 has 11 amino acids. The CDR3 spells CACQGSYEQYF. In DNA form, the CDR3 reads TGTGCCTGTCAGGGCTCCTACGAGCAGTACTTC.

This clone showed up many times. The chain employs TRBV4-1 and TRBJ2-1; possibly TRBD1 for D (6 bases). The CDR3 is 15 amino acids. V gave up 0 bases and J gave up 2 bases, with 8 bases separating them. In germline, CDR1 is MGHRA, CDR2 YSYEKL. CDR3 in DNA: TGCGCCAGCAGCCAAGATGGGACAACCTACAATGAGCAGTTCTTC. Translation: CASSQDGTTYNEQFF.

This clone was observed a few times. V gene TRBV30 combines with J gene TRBJ2-3; the D is unclear. Germline V lookup: CDR1 GTSNPN, CDR2 SVGIG (reference sequence). V was pared by 0 bases and J by 4 bases, with 2 bases between. CDR3 size: 11 residues. The CDR3 bases are TGTGCCTGGAGTGTACCAGATACGCAGTATTTT. This sequence encodes CAWSVPDTQYF.

The CDR3 sequence is CASRKSNSGANVLTF. The CDR3 DNA sequence: TGCGCCAGCAGGAAATCCAACTCTGGGGCCAACGTCCTGACTTTC. The V call is TRBV5-1, the J call TRBJ2-6; no definite D call. Germline V gene sequence: CDR1 SGHRS, CDR2 YFSETQ. This CDR3 spans 15 amino acids. The germline V and J ends were trimmed by 5 bases and 0 bases, with 9 bases remaining between them.

As for this clone: A junction boundary mismatches the germline segment, possibly from a read error. This chain uses TRBV7-8 with TRBJ2-1; tentative D call: TRBD1 (6 bases). The CDR3 covers 16 residues. Germline V gene lookup returns CDR1 SGHVS and CDR2 FQNEAQ. The CDR3 loop reads CASSLARGTGYNEQFF. In nucleotides, the CDR3 is TGTGCCAGCAGCCTAGCAAGGGGCACAGGGTACAATGAGCAGTTCTTC. Filled out from reference TRBV7-8 and TRBJ2-1, the complete variable domain reads GAGVSQSPRYKVAKRGQDVALRCDPISGHVSLFWYQQALGQGPEFLTYFQNEAQLDKSGLPSDRFFAERPEGSVSTLKIQRTQQEDSAVYLCASSLARGTGYNEQFFGPGTRLTVL.